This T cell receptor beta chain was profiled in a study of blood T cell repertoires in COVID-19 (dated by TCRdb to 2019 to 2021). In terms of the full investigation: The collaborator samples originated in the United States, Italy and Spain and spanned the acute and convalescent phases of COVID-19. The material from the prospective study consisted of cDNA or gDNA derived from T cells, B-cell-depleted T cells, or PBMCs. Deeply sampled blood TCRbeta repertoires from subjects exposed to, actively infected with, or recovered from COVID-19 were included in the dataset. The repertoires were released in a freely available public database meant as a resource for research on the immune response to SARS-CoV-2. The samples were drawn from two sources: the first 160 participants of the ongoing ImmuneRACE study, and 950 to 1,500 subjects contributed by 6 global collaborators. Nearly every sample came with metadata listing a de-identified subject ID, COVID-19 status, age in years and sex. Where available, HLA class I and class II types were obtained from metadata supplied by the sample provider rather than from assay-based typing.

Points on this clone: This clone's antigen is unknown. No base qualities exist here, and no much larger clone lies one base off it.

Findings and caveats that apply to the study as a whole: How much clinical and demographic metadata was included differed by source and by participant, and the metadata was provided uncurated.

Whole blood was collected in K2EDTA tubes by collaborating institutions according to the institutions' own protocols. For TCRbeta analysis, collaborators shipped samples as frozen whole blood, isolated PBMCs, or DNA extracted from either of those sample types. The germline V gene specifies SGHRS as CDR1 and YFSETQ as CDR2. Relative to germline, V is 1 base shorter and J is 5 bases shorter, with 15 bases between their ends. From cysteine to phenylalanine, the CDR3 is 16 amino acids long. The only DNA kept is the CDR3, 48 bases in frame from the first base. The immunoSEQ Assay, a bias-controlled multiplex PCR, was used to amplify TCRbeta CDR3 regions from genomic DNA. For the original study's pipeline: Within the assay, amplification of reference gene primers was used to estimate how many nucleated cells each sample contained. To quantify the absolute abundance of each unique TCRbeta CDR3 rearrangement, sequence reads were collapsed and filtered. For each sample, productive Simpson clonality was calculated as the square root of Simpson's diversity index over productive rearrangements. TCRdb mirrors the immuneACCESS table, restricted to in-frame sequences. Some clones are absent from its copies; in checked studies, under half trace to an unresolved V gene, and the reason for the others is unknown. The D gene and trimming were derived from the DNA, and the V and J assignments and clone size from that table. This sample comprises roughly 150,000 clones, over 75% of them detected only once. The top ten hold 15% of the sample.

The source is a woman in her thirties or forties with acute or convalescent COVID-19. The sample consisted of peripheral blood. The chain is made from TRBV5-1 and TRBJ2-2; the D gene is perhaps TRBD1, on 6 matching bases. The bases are TGCGCCAGCAGCTTGCATACCGGGACACAGACCGGGGAGCTGTTTTTT. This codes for CASSLHTGTQTGELFF.